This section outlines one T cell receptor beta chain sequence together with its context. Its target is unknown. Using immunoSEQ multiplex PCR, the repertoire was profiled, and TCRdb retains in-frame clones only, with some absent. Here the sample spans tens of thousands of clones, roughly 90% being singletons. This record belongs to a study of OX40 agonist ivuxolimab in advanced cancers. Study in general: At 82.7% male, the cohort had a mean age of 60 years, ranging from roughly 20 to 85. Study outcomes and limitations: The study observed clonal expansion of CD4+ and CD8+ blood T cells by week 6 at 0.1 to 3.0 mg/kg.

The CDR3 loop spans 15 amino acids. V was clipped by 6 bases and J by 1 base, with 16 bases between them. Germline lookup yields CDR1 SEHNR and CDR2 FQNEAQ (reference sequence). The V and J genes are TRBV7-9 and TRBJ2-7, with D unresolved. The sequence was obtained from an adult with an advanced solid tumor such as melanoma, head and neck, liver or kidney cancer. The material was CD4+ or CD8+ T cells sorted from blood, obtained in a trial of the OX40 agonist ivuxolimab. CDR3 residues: CASRRRPKSSYEQYF. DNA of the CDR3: TGTGCCAGCAGACGGAGACCCAAAAGTTCCTACGAGCAGTACTTC. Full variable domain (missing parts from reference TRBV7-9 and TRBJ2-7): DTGVSQNPRHKITKRGQNVTFRCDPISEHNRLYWYRQTLGQGPEFLTYFQNEAQLEKSRLLSDRFSAERPKGSFSTLEIQRTEQGDSAMYLCASRRRPKSSYEQYFGPGTRLTVT.